The 23 T cell receptor beta chains below come from one sample, sequenced in a study of spatial heterogeneity in lung cancer. Time point specified: sample taken at primary tumor resection. TCRdb itself ran the 5' RACE reads through MiXCR, one entry per CDR3 protein. The sample holds about 1,800 distinct CDR3 sequences, more than 9.5% seen once. The sample was normal lung tissue next to the tumor, taken at surgery. These receptors originate from a female donor with early-stage non-small cell lung cancer.

This clonotype is classed as large. The chain joins TRBV30 to TRBJ2-4; D remains ambiguous. Germline V gives CDR1 GTSNPN, CDR2 SVGIG (reference sequence). The length of the CDR3 is 15 residues. Trimming stripped 3 bases from V and 2 bases from J, with 14 bases between. CDR3 nucleotide sequence: TGTGCCTGGAGCGATGGACGCAGTCCCAAAAACATTCAGTACTTC. This codes for CAWSDGRSPKNIQYF.

This clonotype is medium-sized within its sample. The chain combines TRBV20-1 with TRBJ2-3, with 7 bases that match TRBD2. The length of the CDR3 is 16 residues. After removal of 3 bases from V and 5 bases from J, the junction contained 14 bases not matched to a gene. Germline V lookup: CDR1 DFQATT, CDR2 SNEGSKA (reference sequence). In nucleotides, the CDR3 is TGCAGTGCTAGTTCGGCCTTAGCGGGCTGGGGAGATACGCAGTATTTT. It is translated as CSASSALAGWGDTQYF.

The chain employs TRBV10-3 and TRBJ2-1; unclear D gene. The germline CDR1 and CDR2 sequences are ENHRY and SYGVKD. This CDR3 has 14 amino acids. V was trimmed by 0 bases and J by 3 bases, leaving 6 bases between them. The CDR3 DNA follows: TGTGCCATCAGTGAGTCAGAGGACTACAATGAGCAGTTCTTC. This codes for CAISESEDYNEQFF.

This clonotype ranks as medium-sized. This chain links TRBV28 with TRBJ2-7, with D hard to call. Germline V gives CDR1 MDHEN, CDR2 SYDVKM. The V and J ends lost 6 bases and 3 bases respectively, with 6 bases between them. CDR3 length equals 11 residues. CDR3 sequence: CASSLYYEQYF. The CDR3 coding sequence is TGTGCCAGCAGCCTGTACTACGAGCAGTACTTC.

This clonotype appeared many times. Here the CDR3 DNA reads TGTGCCAGCAGCTTGGATTCTGACATTCAAGAGACCCAGTACTTC. Protein sequence: CASSLDSDIQETQYF. V gene TRBV5-8 combines with J gene TRBJ2-5; D uncertain. The germline V gene encodes CDR1 SGHTS and CDR2 YDEGEE. CDR3 length: 15 amino acids. Trimming stripped 0 bases from V and 2 bases from J, with 11 bases between.

This clonotype was seen at least ten times. The chain is built from TRBV7-8 and TRBJ1-6; D possibly corresponds to TRBD1 (6 bases). The CDR3 runs to 13 residues. Deletions cut 6 bases from V and 9 bases from J, with 12 bases between. CDR1 and CDR2 from the germline V gene are SGHVS and FQNEAQ. The CDR3 here is CASSIGGASPLHF. The CDR3, as DNA: TGTGCCAGCAGTATTGGGGGCGCTTCACCCCTCCACTTT.

By proportion, this clonotype is medium-sized (0.01 to 0.1%). The CDR3 protein is CASSERPGRELFF. The DNA for the CDR3 is TGTGCCAGCAGTGAACGACCCGGAAGGGAGCTGTTTTTT. The chain is built from TRBV2 and TRBJ2-2; D is undetermined. There are 13 residues in the CDR3. Trimming removed 2 bases from V and 9 bases from J, with 10 bases in between. CDR1 and CDR2 from the germline V gene are SNHLY and FYNNEI.

This clonotype has a count of ten or more. V is TRBV6-6 and J is TRBJ1-1; D perhaps matches TRBD1 (5 bases). Per the germline V gene, CDR1 is MNHNY and CDR2 is SVGAGI (reference sequence). V was pared by 8 bases and J by 0 bases, with 16 bases between. The CDR3 loop spans 15 amino acids. In DNA form, the CDR3 reads TGTGCCAGCTATCCCCGACAGCTTATGAACACTGAAGCTTTCTTT. Amino acids: CASYPRQLMNTEAFF.

This clonotype has at least ten counts. J is TRBJ1-5 and V is TRBV2; 7 bases align to TRBD1. Per the germline V gene, CDR1 is SNHLY and CDR2 is FYNNEI. The CDR3 consists of 14 residues. J was trimmed by 4 bases and V by 4 bases; bases with no gene match: 4. The CDR3 is CASSGPTGNQPQHF. The CDR3 DNA reads as TGTGCCAGCAGTGGGCCGACAGGGAATCAGCCCCAGCATTTT.

This clonotype is categorized as medium-sized. CDR3 loop: CASSEYPQRVYEQYF. In nucleotides, the CDR3 is TGTGCCAGCAGTGAATATCCCCAGCGGGTTTACGAGCAGTACTTC. This chain connects TRBV6-1 to TRBJ2-7, with a weak D call TRBD2 (6 bases). CDR1 MNHNS and CDR2 SASEGT come from the germline V gene. The CDR3 has 15 residues. The V end was cut by 2 bases, the J end by 4 bases, with 15 bases between.

The V call is TRBV29-1, the J call TRBJ1-6, with D possibly matching TRBD1 (5 bases). The CDR3 sequence is 13 residues long. Germline CDR1 and CDR2: SQVTM and ANQGSEA. Trimming cost V 5 bases and J 4 bases, with 9 bases left between them. CDR3 residues: CSVQTDYNSPLHF. The CDR3 bases are TGCAGCGTTCAGACAGATTATAATTCACCCCTCCACTTT.

This clonotype is deemed medium-sized. This rearrangement joins TRBV10-3 to TRBJ1-5, with D maybe TRBD1 (5 bases). CDR3 length equals 16 residues. Trimming shortened V by 4 bases and J by 1 base, and 14 bases separated the two germline ends. CDR1 ENHRY and CDR2 SYGVKD come from the germline V gene. CDR3: CAISGGWDRSNQPQHF. For the CDR3, the DNA is TGTGCCATCAGTGGAGGGTGGGACCGCAGCAATCAGCCCCAGCATTTT.

This clonotype counts as large. V gene TRBV7-2 combines with J gene TRBJ2-7, with TRBD2 identical over 7 bases. J gave up 8 bases and V 1 base, and 8 bases lay outside the gene matches. Germline V gene lookup returns CDR1 SGHTA and CDR2 FQGNSA. This CDR3 is built from 14 residues. CDR3 nucleotide sequence: TGTGCCAGCAGCTTAGAGGGGCGGGAGATCAAGCAGTACTTC. This gives the protein CASSLEGREIKQYF.

V and J are TRBV7-2 and TRBJ2-4; D ambiguous. CDR3 length equals 13 residues. The V gene lost 5 bases and the J gene lost 7 bases, with 12 bases spanning the gap. From germline, CDR1 is SGHTA and CDR2 FQGNSA. CDR3 residues: CASSPDFLNIQYF. In nucleotides, the CDR3 is TGTGCCAGCAGCCCAGATTTTTTGAACATTCAGTACTTC.

This clonotype is termed medium-sized. The chain joins TRBV3-1 to TRBJ1-3; D gene uncertain. This CDR3 spans 19 amino acids. V was shortened by 1 base and J by 3 bases, with 22 bases between the two germline ends. The V gene's germline CDR1 is LGHDT and CDR2 YNNKEL (reference sequence). In nucleotides, the CDR3 is TGTGCCAGCAGCCAAGTAGCCGGCCGGACTCGGGGTTATGGAAACACCATATATTTT. It specifies CASSQVAGRTRGYGNTIYF.

By frequency in the sample, this clonotype is medium-sized. The chain is built from TRBV12-3 or TRBV12-4 and TRBJ1-2, with unresolved D. Trimming removed 5 bases at V and 3 bases at J, with 10 bases between. The CDR3 runs 13 residues. Here the CDR3 DNA reads TGTGCCAGCAGTAGAGACGGCTACTATGGCTACACCTTC. Protein product: CASSRDGYYGYTF.

By share, this clonotype ranks as medium-sized. The rearrangement links TRBV2 to TRBJ2-5, with TRBD2 matching over 7 bases. Germline V gene lookup returns CDR1 SNHLY and CDR2 FYNNEI. Trimming at V came to 5 bases and at J to 4 bases, leaving 10 bases not matched to a gene. The CDR3 covers 15 residues. The CDR3 DNA reads TGTGCCAGCAGTCGGGGCGGGAGTATATTAGAGACCCAGTACTTC. It codes for CASSRGGSILETQYF.

By share, this clonotype counts as medium-sized. The chain uses TRBV15 and TRBJ2-5; D is unclear. The germline V gene encodes CDR1 LNHNV and CDR2 YYDKDF (reference sequence). CDR3 length: 15 residues. Between the trimmed V and J ends, which lost 0 bases and 1 base, there was a span of 9 bases. The CDR3 DNA sequence: TGTGCCACCAGCAGAGATGGGCAGAGCCAAGAGACCCAGTACTTC. Its protein product is CATSRDGQSQETQYF. Full variable domain (missing parts from reference TRBV15 and TRBJ2-5): DAMVIQNPRYQVTQFGKPVTLSCSQTLNHNVMYWYQQKSSQAPKLLFHYYDKDFNNEADTPDNFQSRRPNTSFCFLDIRSPGLGDTAMYLCATSRDGQSQETQYFGPGTRLLVL.

This clonotype has a count of ten or more. V gene TRBV6-6 combines with J gene TRBJ2-1; D unclear. Germline loops: CDR1 MNHNY, CDR2 SVGAGI (reference sequence). This CDR3 has 12 amino acids. Trimming left V 0 bases short and J 5 bases short, with 2 bases between. The CDR3: CASSYSNNEQFF. Written as DNA, the CDR3 is TGTGCCAGCAGTTACTCGAACAATGAGCAGTTCTTC.

By sample share, this clonotype is medium-sized. V gene TRBV3-1 combines with J gene TRBJ1-1; D unresolved. The V and J ends lost 2 bases and 0 bases respectively, with 1 base between them. The CDR3 totals 12 residues. In germline, CDR1 is LGHDT, CDR2 YNNKEL (reference sequence). CDR3 nucleotide sequence: TGTGCCAGCAGCCAACTGAACACTGAAGCTTTCTTT. This codes for CASSQLNTEAFF.

This clonotype counts as medium-sized. The chain carries TRBV19 and TRBJ1-5; maybe TRBD1 (5 bases). Trimming removed 3 bases from V and 2 bases from J, with 20 bases in between. The CDR3 extends over 18 amino acids. Germline V CDR1 and CDR2: LNHDA, SQIVND (reference sequence). CDR3 in amino acids: CASSIFPLGVGGNQPQHF. The CDR3 DNA sequence: TGTGCCAGTAGTATTTTTCCGTTGGGGGTCGGGGGCAATCAGCCCCAGCATTTT.

This clonotype ranks as medium-sized. The chain couples TRBV7-8 to TRBJ2-5; D may be TRBD2 (5 bases). The CDR3 consists of 18 residues. The germline V gene has CDR1 SGHVS and CDR2 FQNEAQ. V was pared by 5 bases and J by 4 bases, with 26 bases between. CDR3 region: CASSLESASGLVRETQYF. CDR3 DNA sequence: TGTGCCAGCAGCCTAGAAAGTGCCAGCGGATTGGTGAGAGAGACCCAGTACTTC.

In this sample, this clonotype is medium-sized. The chain employs TRBV5-1 and TRBJ2-7; TRBD2 is a possible D gene (5 bases). CDR1 and CDR2 (germline): SGHRS, YFSETQ. This CDR3 region has 13 residues. Trimming left V 1 base short and J 3 bases short, with 8 bases between. The chain's CDR3 is CASSLTGNYEQYF. In nucleotides, the CDR3 is TGCGCCAGCAGCTTGACGGGAAACTACGAGCAGTACTTC.